This T cell receptor (beta chain) was observed in a study of cytomegalovirus exposure and HLA in healthy donors (dated by TCRdb to 2016 to 2017). Notes on the research overall: An earlier analysis of about 530 of the donors reported approximately 300 Gb of sequence data and 95 million to 140 million unique TCR beta sequences obtained from approximately 180 million T cells. HLA typing covered class I and class II loci at four-digit resolution. Donor age, sex, ethnicity and CMV serostatus were compiled together with the repertoire data. The study combined high-throughput TCR immunosequencing, statistical association of individual TCRs with disease status, and machine learning to predict cytomegalovirus infection status. Typing coverage differed by locus: A, B, C, DRB1 and DQB1 were typed in about 629-640 donors, DQA1 in about 560, DPA1 in around 600, and DPB1 in about 450. The study aimed to test whether cataloging public T cell receptors could reveal signatures of past pathogen exposure. The study used immunosequencing to profile the T cell repertoires of 600 to 850 subjects and linked those repertoires to cytomegalovirus serostatus. In addition to the first cohort of several hundred subjects, a separate validation cohort of about 120 different subjects was used. A later analysis re-analyzed previously published TCR beta repertoires from 600 to 850 donors and added high-resolution HLA genotyping to study TCR occurrence patterns. Because of strong linkage in the cohort, roughly 5 DR-DQ haplotypes were treated as single units for association and clustering. In a later genetic analysis, genome-wide SNP genotypes for about three fifths of the roughly 670 donors were used, and that subset was treated as a discovery cohort. About 310 gigabases of sequencing data and tens of millions of unique TCR sequences were included in an early release covering around 600 HLA-typed donors. The later analysis used no new phenotypic data to find candidate immune exposures, relying instead on TCR beta sequences and their occurrence across donors. Every repertoire in the discovery cohort had been generated on one and the same sequencing platform. An earlier analysis of 587 of the donors used high-throughput TCR beta sequencing to judge whether each TCR beta V gene segment behaved as functional or pseudogenic. Among approximately 370 genotyped donors of the cohort, an average of around 250,000 unique TCR beta nucleotide sequences was sequenced per donor, of which roughly 18% were non-productive. Of the roughly 400 genotyped donors, 75% to 85% were placed in the genetic ancestry cluster associated with self-reported Caucasian donors. General conclusions and limits of the study: A further reported finding was that TCR beta sequences accurately predicted the HLA-A and HLA-B alleles for most subjects in the first cohort. According to the authors, the approach could potentially be generalized to other disease states and immunological phenotypes. A cluster of highly shared sequence variants was judged likely to represent a technical artifact of the sequencing pipeline. Broadly in line with IMGT annotations, most TCR beta V segments showed up in productive rearrangements about 87% or about 30% of the time in an earlier analysis of approximately 640 of the donors. In vitro tests confirmed that a few of the cytomegalovirus-associated TCR beta chains recognize cytomegalovirus antigens. In a later analysis, HLA-associated TCR beta chains were found to be more clonally expanded and to have lower generation probabilities than equally common non-associated chains. A later genetic analysis associated a missense DCLRE1C variant with V-gene and J-gene trimming of TCR beta chains, and an independent cohort replicated the association. A later analysis reported that several top co-occurrence clusters appeared linked to parvovirus B19, influenza, CMV and Epstein-Barr virus. Immune exposure information for the cohort was limited to CMV serostatus. The classifier was reported to diagnose cytomegalovirus status with high specificity and sensitivity in both the original and validation cohorts. In this cohort, only TCR beta chains were sequenced, and detectable features were limited by the absence of alpha or paired-chain data. In the study, roughly 160 TCR beta chains were listed as associated with cytomegalovirus. While some public TCRs were present in many individuals, most TCR sequences turned up only very rarely across donors. A later genetic analysis reported fewer N-insertions in productive TCRs among donors in an Asian-associated ancestry cluster than the roughly 720-donor mean. A later analysis associated 15,000 to 20,000 TCR beta sequences with specific HLA alleles at a false discovery rate of 0.05. Presence/absence analyses assumed roughly uniform sequencing depth across donors, an assumption that may not hold. Assigning TCR associations to individual alleles was difficult when HLA alleles, especially DR and DQ, strongly co-occurred. A later analysis found that TCR association rates varied across HLA loci, with DRB1 alleles showing the most associated TCRs and HLA-C alleles the fewest. HLA typing was unavailable for some donors at each locus, so association tests used only the typed subset. Linkage disequilibrium might explain the correlated functional status among segregating V segments, but an unknown experimental factor could not be excluded. A later analysis found that most CMV-associated TCR beta chains appeared HLA-restricted, with HLA associations seemingly driven largely by CMV exposure. Over 15 rarely observed V segments, including chromosome 9 orphons, were excluded from the earlier analysis of almost 600 of the donors because counts were too low.

Comment on this clone: Its antigen is not yet known. No much larger clonotype is one base removed from it; base qualities were not supplied.

The cohort was made up of approximately 700 healthy bone marrow donors. All cohort members were sampled while nominally healthy, although unrecorded immune exposures were likely present. The donor was CMV seropositive and belonged to the group of 250 to 350 seropositive cohort members. A peripheral blood sample was collected from each donor, and TCR beta sequencing was performed on peripheral blood mononuclear cells. Genomic DNA extraction from the blood cell samples was performed with the Qiagen DNeasy Blood Extraction Kit. The library relied on the immunoSEQ multiplex PCR assay. A mixture of 60 forward primers for TCR Vbeta segments and 13 reverse primers for TCR Jbeta segments was used in the multiplex PCR. The CDR3 region of rearranged TCR beta genes was amplified from genomic DNA with a multiplex PCR assay. The Illumina HiSeq System was used to sequence the amplified TCR beta libraries as 87-base-pair reads. Under the source paper's analysis protocol: A later analysis counted 65 million to 90 million unique TCR beta chains across the 650 to 800 repertoires, and around 9.9 million of these chains were shared by at least two donors. A nearest-neighbor algorithm error-corrected the raw reads and collapsed the reads into unique sequences, merging closely related sequences to remove PCR and sequencing errors. To assign V, D and J gene segments, CDR3 sequences were aligned to IMGT reference sequences. For a sequence to be retained, a match of at least six nucleotides was required to both a V gene segment and a J gene segment. Rearrangements were classified as productive when the CDR3 lacked stop codons and remained in frame with V and J, and all other rearrangements were classified as non-productive. Following IMGT convention, CDR3 was defined as the stretch from the second conserved V-encoded cysteine up to the conserved J-encoded phenylalanine. The earlier analysis of about 560 of the donors excluded any sequence lacking an unambiguous match to a single V gene segment. An earlier analysis of over 450 of the donors classified V segments as functional when productive rearrangements were above 56.7% and as segregating when the standard deviation between donors was above 5%. A statistical classification framework was built to diagnose cytomegalovirus status from the catalog of TCR beta chain sequences. V and J gene assignment, in a later analysis, came from comparing TCR nucleotide sequences with IMGT/GENE-DB human TR gene sequences. A later analysis assigned CDR3 sequences and most-parsimonious VDJ recombination scenarios with the TCRdist pipeline. In a later analysis, each TCR beta chain was defined by its CDR3 amino acid sequence together with its V-gene family, and reads without a unique V-gene family were excluded. As a way to deal with suspected cross-contamination and a sequencing artifact, a later analysis dropped 640 or so nucleotide sequences that were highly shared and had low generation probability. In a later analysis, a clonal expansion index for each public chain was calculated from normalized within-repertoire ranks of inferred template counts. Generation probabilities in a later analysis came from a VDJ recombination model fitted to out-of-frame rearrangements, and those results were checked against IGoR. Hypergeometric tests were used in a later analysis to score TCR-TCR, TCR-HLA and TCR-CMV co-occurrence, with a repertoire-size bias correction applied to the TCR pairs. In a later analysis, false discovery rates were estimated by permuting HLA or CMV assignments 20 times. In a later analysis, co-occurring TCRs were grouped using DBSCAN, with TCRdist sequence similarity added in when clustering inside HLA-allele-positive subsets. Repertoires with fewer than 30,000 or more than 120,000 public chains, plus five repertoires with anomalous nucleotide sharing, were excluded from co-occurrence clustering. TCRdb provides this immuneACCESS table in a form limited to in-frame rearrangements. Some clones are lacking; in checked studies, under half of them reflect an unresolved V gene, and why the rest are absent is not known. D and trimming come from the DNA, and the V and J calls and clone size come from that table. In this sample the table shows approximately 100,000 clones, 65% to 80% of which occur a single time. The top ten constitute more than 2.5% of the sample.

The sequence derives from a male donor in good health and CMV-seropositive. The specimen was PBMCs.

Here the CDR3 is given as CASSERGGNTEAFF. The sequenced DNA is TGTGCCAGCAGTGAACGGGGGGGGAACACTGAAGCTTTCTTT. The rearranged chain carries TRBV2 and TRBJ1-1, with a weak D call of TRBD1 (5 bases match). The CDR3, cysteine through phenylalanine, is 14 amino acids long. The only DNA kept is the CDR3, 42 bases in frame from the first base. CDR1 and CDR2 are drawn from the germline V gene: SNHLY, FYNNEI. At the junction V is shortened by 2 bases and J by 1 base, with 8 bases in between.